A selection of T cell receptor beta chains follows, all from one sample in a study of blood T cell repertoires in COVID-19. Generated by immunoSEQ multiplex PCR, the TCRdb table keeps only in-frame clones and is missing some. The sample lists some 120,000 clones, 90% occurring once. Sequencing was carried out using peripheral blood. These receptors came from a man over 45 with active COVID-19. CDR3s include the opening cysteine and the closing phenylalanine or tryptophan. A D gene is named only where the DNA matches it firmly. Part of the rows lack a size; the others show once, few, many or a class for expanded clones.

>TRBD1|TRBJ1-1|TRBV7-2|-
CASSPRQGLLNTEAFF
TGTGCCAGCAGCCCGAGACAGGGGCTATTGAACACTGAAGCTTTCTTT
>TRBD2|TRBJ2-1|TRBV6-5|-
CASSSGTSGNNEQFF
TGTGCCAGCAGTTCCGGGACTAGCGGGAACAATGAGCAGTTCTTC
>TRBD2|TRBJ2-1|TRBV7-8|-
CASSLPGGSYNEQFF
TGTGCCAGCAGCTTACCGGGGGGCTCCTACAATGAGCAGTTCTTC
>TRBD2|TRBJ2-1|TRBV13|-
CASSSGTSGGKYNEQFF
TGTGCCAGCAGCTCGGGGACTAGCGGGGGGAAATACAATGAGCAGTTCTTC
>-|TRBJ1-6|TRBV9|-
CASSGLGGAGSPLHF
TGTGCCAGCAGCGGTCTGGGAGGGGCCGGTTCACCCCTCCACTTT
>-|TRBJ1-1|TRBV6-6|-
CASTRDKNTEAFF
TGTGCCAGCACCCGGGACAAGAACACTGAAGCTTTCTTT
>-|TRBJ1-5|TRBV6-2/TRBV6-3|-
CASSYSGLPHMEPQHF
TGTGCCAGCAGTTATAGCGGCCTCCCCCACATGGAGCCCCAGCATTTT
>TRBD2|TRBJ2-1|TRBV4-1|-
CASSQDGASGRNEQFF
TGCGCCAGCAGCCAAGATGGGGCTAGCGGGAGAAATGAGCAGTTCTTC
>-|TRBJ1-2|TRBV7-2|-
CASSIRDKNYGYTF
TGTGCCAGCAGCATAAGGGACAAGAACTATGGCTACACCTTC
>-|TRBJ1-1|TRBV3-1/TRBV3-2|-
CASSQRGQGLNTEAFF
TGTGCCAGCAGCCAAAGAGGCCAGGGATTGAACACTGAAGCTTTCTTT
>TRBD2|TRBJ2-2|TRBV7-8|-
CASSTLWEGPNTGELFF
TGTGCCAGCAGCACCCTCTGGGAGGGCCCTAACACCGGGGAGCTGTTTTTT
>TRBD2|TRBJ2-1|TRBV18|-
CASSPRGGTDNEQFF
TGTGCCAGCTCACCGCGGGGAGGGACCGACAATGAGCAGTTCTTC
>-|TRBJ1-2|TRBV7-2|-
CASRTGGTNYGYTF
TGTGCCAGCAGGACGGGGGGGACAAACTATGGCTACACCTTC
>TRBD1|TRBJ1-5|TRBV19|-
CASRQGPSNQPQHF
TGTGCCAGCCGACAGGGACCTAGCAATCAGCCCCAGCATTTT
>-|TRBJ2-1|TRBV2|-
CASNAEPYNEQFF
TGTGCCAGCAATGCGGAACCATACAATGAGCAGTTCTTC
>-|TRBJ1-6|TRBV5-1|-
CASSPTVQGMALHF
TGCGCCAGCAGCCCGACGGTTCAGGGTATGGCCCTCCACTTT
>-|TRBJ1-4|TRBV5-5|-
CASSSRQRGVNEKLFF
TGTGCCAGCAGCTCACGACAGAGAGGAGTTAATGAAAAACTGTTTTTT
>-|TRBJ2-7|TRBV27|-
CASSPTDRAYEQYF
TGTGCCAGCAGCCCGACGGACAGAGCCTACGAGCAGTACTTC
>-|TRBJ1-5|TRBV2|-
CASSQGPTQAQPQHF
TGTGCCAGCAGTCAGGGGCCCACCCAAGCCCAGCCCCAGCATTTT
>TRBD2|TRBJ2-1|TRBV5-6|-
CASTWEGRGYNEQFF
TGTGCCAGCACCTGGGAGGGCCGGGGGTACAATGAGCAGTTCTTC
>-|TRBJ2-3|TRBV9|-
CASSVGGLYTDTQYF
TGTGCCAGCAGCGTAGGAGGACTCTACACAGATACGCAGTATTTT
>-|TRBJ2-1|TRBV4-1|-
CASSQDGAYRELAYNEQFF
TGCGCCAGCAGCCAAGATGGGGCCTACAGGGAGCTAGCCTACAATGAGCAGTTCTTC
>-|TRBJ2-3|TRBV28|-
CASSTPTANPIRLTQYF
TGTGCCAGCAGTACCCCGACAGCGAACCCAATCAGATTGACGCAGTATTTT
>TRBD2|TRBJ2-3|TRBV5-1|-
CASSVASGWTDTQYF
TGCGCCAGCAGCGTGGCTAGCGGGTGGACAGATACGCAGTATTTT
>-|TRBJ2-6|TRBV6-2/TRBV6-3|-
CASSATSSGANVLTF
TGTGCCAGCAGTGCCACTAGCTCTGGGGCCAACGTCCTGACTTTC
>TRBD2|TRBJ2-1|TRBV9|-
CASSEGLAGGRYEQFF
TGTGCCAGCAGCGAGGGACTAGCGGGGGGGCGGTATGAGCAGTTCTTC
>TRBD2|TRBJ2-1|TRBV5-1|-
CASSFGSGSSYNEQFF
TGCGCCAGCAGCTTTGGCAGCGGGAGCTCCTACAATGAGCAGTTCTTC
>TRBD2|TRBJ2-2|TRBV11-2|-
CASSFASGGPFF
TGTGCCAGCAGCTTCGCTAGCGGGGGACCGTTTTTT
>TRBD1|TRBJ1-2|TRBV9|once
CASSVGPGQGDEGYTF
TGTGCCAGCAGCGTAGGCCCGGGACAGGGGGACGAGGGCTACACCTTC
>-|TRBJ1-5|TRBV19|-
CASSIDPVLGGQPQHF
TGTGCCAGTAGTATAGATCCAGTCTTGGGGGGTCAGCCCCAGCATTTT
>-|TRBJ2-2|TRBV10-3|-
CAISETGNTGELFF
TGTGCCATCAGTGAGACAGGGAACACCGGGGAGCTGTTTTTT